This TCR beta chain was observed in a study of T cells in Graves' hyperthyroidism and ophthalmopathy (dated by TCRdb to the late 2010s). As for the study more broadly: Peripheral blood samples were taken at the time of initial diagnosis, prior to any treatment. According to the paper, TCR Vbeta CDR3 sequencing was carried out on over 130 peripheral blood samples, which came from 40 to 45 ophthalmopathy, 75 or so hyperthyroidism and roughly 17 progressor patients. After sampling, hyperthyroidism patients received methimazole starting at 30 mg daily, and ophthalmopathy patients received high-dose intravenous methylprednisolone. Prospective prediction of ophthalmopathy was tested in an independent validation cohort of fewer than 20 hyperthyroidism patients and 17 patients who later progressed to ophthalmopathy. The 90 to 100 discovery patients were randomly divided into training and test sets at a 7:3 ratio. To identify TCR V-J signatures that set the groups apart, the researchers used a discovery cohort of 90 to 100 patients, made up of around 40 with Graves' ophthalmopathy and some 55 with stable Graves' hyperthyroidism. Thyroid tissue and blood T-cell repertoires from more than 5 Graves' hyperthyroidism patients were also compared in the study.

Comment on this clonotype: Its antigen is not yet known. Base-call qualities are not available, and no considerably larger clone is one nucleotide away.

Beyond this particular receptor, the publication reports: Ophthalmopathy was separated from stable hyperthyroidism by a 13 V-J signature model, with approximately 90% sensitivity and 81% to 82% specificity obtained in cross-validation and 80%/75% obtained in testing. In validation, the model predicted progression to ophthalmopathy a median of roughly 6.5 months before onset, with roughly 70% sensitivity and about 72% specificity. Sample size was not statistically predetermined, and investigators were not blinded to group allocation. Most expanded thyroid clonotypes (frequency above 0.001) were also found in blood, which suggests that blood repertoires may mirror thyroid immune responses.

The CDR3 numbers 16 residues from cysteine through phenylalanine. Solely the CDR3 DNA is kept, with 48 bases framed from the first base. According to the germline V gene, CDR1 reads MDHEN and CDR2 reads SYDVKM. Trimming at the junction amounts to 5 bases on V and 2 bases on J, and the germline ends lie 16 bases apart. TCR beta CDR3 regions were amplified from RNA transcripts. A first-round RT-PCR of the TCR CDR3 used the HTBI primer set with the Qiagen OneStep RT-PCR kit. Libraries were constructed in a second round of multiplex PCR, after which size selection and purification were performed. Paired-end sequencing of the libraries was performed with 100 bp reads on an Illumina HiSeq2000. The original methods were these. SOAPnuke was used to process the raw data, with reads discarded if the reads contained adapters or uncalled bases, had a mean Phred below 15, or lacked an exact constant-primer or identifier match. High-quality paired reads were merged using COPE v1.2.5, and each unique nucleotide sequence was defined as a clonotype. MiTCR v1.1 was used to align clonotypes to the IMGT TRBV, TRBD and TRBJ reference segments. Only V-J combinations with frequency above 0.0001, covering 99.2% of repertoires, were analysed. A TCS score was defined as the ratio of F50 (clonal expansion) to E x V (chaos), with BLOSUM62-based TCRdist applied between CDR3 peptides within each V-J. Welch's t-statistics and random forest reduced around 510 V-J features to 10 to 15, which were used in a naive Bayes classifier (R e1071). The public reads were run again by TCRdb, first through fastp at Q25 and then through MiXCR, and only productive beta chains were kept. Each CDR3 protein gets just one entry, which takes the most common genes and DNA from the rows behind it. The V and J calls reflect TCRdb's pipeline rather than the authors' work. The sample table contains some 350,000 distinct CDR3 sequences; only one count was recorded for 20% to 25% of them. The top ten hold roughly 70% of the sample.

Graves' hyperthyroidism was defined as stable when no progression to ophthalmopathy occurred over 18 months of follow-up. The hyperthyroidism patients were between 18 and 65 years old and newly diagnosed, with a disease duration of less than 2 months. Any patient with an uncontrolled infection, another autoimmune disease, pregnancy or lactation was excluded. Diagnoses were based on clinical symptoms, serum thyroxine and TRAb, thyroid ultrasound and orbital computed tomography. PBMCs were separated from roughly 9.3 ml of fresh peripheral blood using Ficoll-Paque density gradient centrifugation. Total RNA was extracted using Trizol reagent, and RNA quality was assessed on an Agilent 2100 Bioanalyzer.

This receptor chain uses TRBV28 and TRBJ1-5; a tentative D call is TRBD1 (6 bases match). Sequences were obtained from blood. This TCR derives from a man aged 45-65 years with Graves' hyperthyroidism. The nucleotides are TGTGCCAGCAGTCCTAGGGGGGGGGGTGGCAATCAGCCCCAGCATTTT. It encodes CASSPRGGGGNQPQHF. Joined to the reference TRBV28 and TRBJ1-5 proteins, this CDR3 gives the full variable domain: DVKVTQSSRYLVKRTGEKVFLECVQDMDHENMFWYRQDPGLGLRLIYFSYDVKMKEKGDIPEGYSVSREKKERFSLILESASTNQTSMYLCASSPRGGGGNQPQHFGDGTRLSIL.